This T cell receptor beta chain was identified in a study of preoperative IRX-2 immunotherapy in early breast cancer. The treatment is: preoperative locoregional IRX-2 cytokine immunotherapy. This phase Ib study tested locoregional IRX-2 cytokine immunotherapy given before surgery. Sequencing was performed with immunoSEQ multiplex PCR; in TCRdb, only in-frame clones are kept and a portion is missing. The sample records about 23,000 clones, 75% to 90% being singletons. The CDR3 is 11 amino acids. Germline values: CDR1 SNHLY, CDR2 FYNNEI. The receptor's source is a human donor with breast cancer. The chain carries TRBV2 and TRBJ2-5; D might be TRBD2 (5 bases). The closer fit of TRBJ2-7 to the DNA end suggests the J call may be wrong. The sample in question was tumor tissue, obtained after IRX-2 immunotherapy. The CDR3 loop is CASSERAEQYF. CDR3 DNA: TGTGCCAGCAGTGAGAGGGCCGAGCAGTACTTC.